Listed below are T cell receptor beta chains from one sample, sequenced in a study of T cell responses to AZD1222 COVID-19 vaccine. Produced via immunoSEQ multiplex PCR; TCRdb's table is partial and in-frame only. The data show 100,000 to 150,000 clones, about 85% seen once. The sample consisted of peripheral blood, taken on day 0 of AZD1222 vaccination. All receptors come from an adult in good health. Each CDR3 is given with its conserved first and last residue. The D gene is left open where the match is weak. A row's size may be missing; if present it is once, few, many or a size class.

v_gene	abundance	d_gene	j_gene	CDR3aa	CDR3nt
TRBV6-5	.	.	TRBJ1-5	CASSYSSRDGPQHF	TGTGCCAGCAGTTACTCGTCGAGGGATGGGCCCCAGCATTTT
TRBV6-1	.	TRBD1	TRBJ2-7	CASSEAGQLSSYEQYF	TGTGCCAGCAGTGAAGCGGGACAGTTGAGCTCCTACGAGCAGTACTTC
TRBV30	.	.	TRBJ1-1	CAWRGRRGAFF	TGTGCCTGGAGAGGGAGAAGGGGAGCTTTCTTT
TRBV18	.	TRBD2	TRBJ2-1	CASSPRFSGRTYNEQFF	TGTGCCAGCTCACCACGGTTTAGCGGGAGGACTTACAATGAGCAGTTCTTC
TRBV19	.	TRBD1	TRBJ1-1	CASSISGTVNTEAFF	TGTGCCAGTAGTATCTCAGGGACAGTGAACACTGAAGCTTTCTTT
TRBV7-8	.	.	TRBJ1-2	CASSLEGVGIGYTF	TGTGCCAGCAGCTTAGAGGGTGTAGGGATCGGCTACACCTTC
TRBV9	.	TRBD2	TRBJ2-2	CASSTGTSGANTGELFF	TGTGCCAGCAGCACAGGGACTAGCGGAGCGAACACCGGGGAGCTGTTTTTT
TRBV11-2	.	.	TRBJ2-1	CASSLGSGSYNEQFF	TGTGCCAGCAGCTTAGGATCCGGGAGCTACAATGAGCAGTTCTTC
TRBV19	.	.	TRBJ1-5	CASSLAARQPQHF	TGTGCCAGTAGTCTGGCGGCTCGACAGCCCCAGCATTTT
TRBV9	.	.	TRBJ1-1	CASSPGHATTEAFF	TGTGCCAGCAGCCCTGGACATGCGACCACTGAAGCTTTCTTT
TRBV19	.	.	TRBJ1-2	CASSTGLLDGYTF	TGTGCCAGTAGTACGGGACTATTAGATGGCTACACCTTC
TRBV6-5	.	TRBD1	TRBJ1-2	CASSRTTGVIYGYTF	TGTGCCAGCAGCCGTACCACAGGGGTCATCTATGGCTACACCTTC
TRBV27	.	TRBD2	TRBJ2-5	CASSFHSGGPQRETQYF	TGTGCCAGCAGTTTCCATAGCGGGGGGCCTCAGAGAGAGACCCAGTACTTC
TRBV6-5	.	.	TRBJ1-1	CASIQSPPWDTEAFF	TGTGCCAGCATCCAATCTCCGCCCTGGGACACTGAAGCTTTCTTT
TRBV5-4	few	TRBD1	TRBJ1-2	CASSVGGGYGYTF	TGTGCCAGCAGCGTAGGGGGCGGGTATGGCTACACCTTC
TRBV2	once	.	TRBJ1-6	CASSDSQGNSPLHF	TGTGCCAGCAGTGACAGTCAAGGGAATTCACCCCTCCACTTT
TRBV19	.	TRBD1	TRBJ1-2	CASSTGTGDGYTF	TGTGCCAGTAGTACTGGGACAGGGGATGGCTACACCTTC
TRBV7-9	.	TRBD2	TRBJ2-3	CASSHPLGRGATDTQYF	TGTGCCAGCAGCCATCCGCTCGGGCGGGGGGCGACAGATACGCAGTATTTT
TRBV21-1	.	.	TRBJ1-1	CASRTGGHTEAFF	TGTGCCAGCCGGACAGGGGGCCACACTGAAGCTTTCTTT
TRBV14	.	TRBD1	TRBJ2-6	CASSHLQGSGANVLTF	TGTGCCAGCAGCCACTTACAGGGGTCTGGGGCCAACGTCCTGACTTTC
TRBV28	.	.	TRBJ1-2	CASSSSSGNYGYTF	TGTGCCAGCAGCAGTTCGTCGGGAAACTATGGCTACACCTTC
TRBV4-3	.	.	TRBJ1-1	CASSLRVNTEAFF	TGCGCCAGCAGCTTACGGGTGAACACTGAAGCTTTCTTT
TRBV5-1	few	.	TRBJ2-1	CASSMNPPGVTYNEQFF	TGCGCCAGCAGTATGAATCCCCCAGGAGTCACCTACAATGAGCAGTTCTTC
TRBV5-1	.	TRBD1	TRBJ2-5	CASSSGQGKETQYF	TGCGCCAGCAGCTCGGGACAGGGAAAAGAGACCCAGTACTTC
TRBV6-5	.	.	TRBJ2-7	CASSYARGRHYEQYF	TGTGCCAGCAGTTACGCGAGAGGGCGGCACTACGAGCAGTACTTC
TRBV25-1	once	.	TRBJ1-6	CASLPDRTNSPLHF	TGTGCCAGCCTCCCCGACAGGACAAATTCACCCCTCCACTTT
TRBV13	few	.	TRBJ2-7	CASSFGWSHEQYF	TGTGCCAGCAGCTTCGGTTGGTCTCACGAGCAGTACTTC
TRBV7-9	.	.	TRBJ1-1	CASSAALKAFF	TGTGCCAGCAGCGCGGCCCTCAAGGCTTTCTTT
TRBV7-9	.	.	TRBJ1-1	CASSSPFTLNTEAFF	TGTGCCAGCAGCTCCCCGTTTACACTGAACACTGAAGCTTTCTTT
TRBV7-8	once	.	TRBJ2-3	CASGGQSPPRDTQYF	TGTGCCAGCGGTGGACAGTCTCCTCCCCGGGATACGCAGTATTTT
TRBV18	.	TRBD2	TRBJ2-1	CASSPSLAGGNNEQFF	TGTGCCAGCTCACCCTCCCTAGCGGGAGGGAACAATGAGCAGTTCTTC
TRBV5-1	.	TRBD1	TRBJ2-5	CASSTGTASEPQYF	TGCGCCAGCAGCACCGGGACAGCCTCCGAACCCCAGTACTTC
TRBV30	.	.	TRBJ1-1	CASTLQNTEAFF	TGTGCCTCCACACTTCAAAACACTGAAGCTTTCTTT
TRBV5-1	.	TRBD1	TRBJ2-2	CASSQGDRVSGTGELFF	TGCGCCAGCAGCCAGGGGGACAGGGTCTCTGGCACCGGGGAGCTGTTTTTT
TRBV10-3	.	.	TRBJ1-2	CAIRAGAGYTF	TGTGCCATCAGGGCGGGGGCTGGCTACACCTTC
TRBV7-9	.	TRBD1	TRBJ1-2	CASSPGQIYGYTF	TGTGCCAGCAGCCCGGGACAGATCTATGGCTACACCTTC
TRBV13	.	.	TRBJ2-7	CASSPLTTGPHEQYF	TGTGCCAGCAGCCCCTTAACCACAGGGCCACACGAGCAGTACTTC
TRBV4-1	.	.	TRBJ2-1	CASSPRDGAYNEQFF	TGCGCCAGCAGCCCAAGAGACGGAGCCTACAATGAGCAGTTCTTC
TRBV4-1	.	.	TRBJ2-4	CASSQDRTQGAKNIQYF	TGCGCCAGCAGCCAAGATAGGACGCAGGGGGCCAAAAACATTCAGTACTTC
TRBV11-1	.	TRBD1	TRBJ2-1	CASSEDRVANEQFF	TGTGCCAGCAGCGAGGACAGGGTGGCAAATGAGCAGTTCTTC
TRBV2	.	TRBD1	TRBJ2-7	CASSSPTGTPPSYEQYF	TGTGCCAGCAGTTCCCCGACAGGGACCCCTCCCTCCTACGAGCAGTACTTC
TRBV19	.	.	TRBJ2-1	CASSIPPLYNEQFF	TGTGCCAGTAGTATTCCCCCCCTATACAATGAGCAGTTCTTC
TRBV4-1	once	.	TRBJ2-3	CASSQAAGKTDTQYF	TGCGCCAGCAGCCAAGCGGCGGGGAAAACAGATACGCAGTATTTT
TRBV9	.	.	TRBJ1-5	CASSVDGSNQPQHF	TGTGCCAGCAGCGTCGATGGGTCCAATCAGCCCCAGCATTTT
TRBV27	.	.	TRBJ1-4	CATRGEKLFF	TGTGCCACCCGCGGAGAAAAACTGTTTTTT
TRBV19	once	.	TRBJ1-3	CASGSGEDVRGNTIYF	TGTGCCAGTGGGTCAGGGGAGGATGTGCGAGGAAACACCATATATTTT
TRBV7-2	.	TRBD1	TRBJ2-7	CASSPSGTGGHEQYF	TGTGCCAGCAGCCCCTCCGGGACAGGGGGACACGAGCAGTACTTC
TRBV13	.	.	TRBJ2-3	CASSPGHRTDTQYF	TGTGCCAGCAGCCCGGGACACCGCACAGATACGCAGTATTTT
TRBV19	once	TRBD1	TRBJ1-1	CASSTGQGLISEAFF	TGTGCCAGTAGTACCGGACAGGGGTTAATCTCTGAAGCTTTCTTT
TRBV5-1	.	.	TRBJ2-2	CASSLARQGFTGELFF	TGCGCCAGCAGCTTGGCCCGCCAGGGATTTACCGGGGAGCTGTTTTTT
TRBV5-1	.	TRBD1	TRBJ1-6	CASSLNRGHNSPLHF	TGCGCCAGCAGCTTGAACAGGGGGCATAATTCACCCCTCCACTTT
TRBV27	.	TRBD1	TRBJ1-2	CASSLRQGAHDYGYTF	TGTGCCAGCAGTTTAAGGCAGGGGGCGCATGACTATGGCTACACCTTC
TRBV5-1	.	.	TRBJ1-2	CASSLTFNYGYTF	TGCGCCAGCAGCTTGACGTTTAACTATGGCTACACCTTC
TRBV5-6	.	TRBD1	TRBJ1-2	CASSSTGILGSYTF	TGTGCCAGCAGCTCGACAGGGATCCTAGGGAGCTACACCTTC
TRBV18	few	.	TRBJ1-3	CASSPPSGRSSGNTIYF	TGTGCCAGCTCACCACCCTCCGGTAGGAGCTCTGGAAACACCATATATTTT
TRBV12-3/TRBV12-4	.	.	TRBJ2-7	CASSFGTYEQYF	TGTGCCAGCAGTTTCGGGACCTACGAGCAGTACTTC
TRBV27	.	.	TRBJ1-6	CASSLSGSTLNSPLHF	TGTGCCAGCAGTCTCTCTGGGAGTACGCTTAATTCACCCCTCCACTTT
TRBV27	.	.	TRBJ1-2	CASSLRGAGYTF	TGTGCCAGCAGTTTACGGGGAGCTGGCTACACCTTC
TRBV24-1	.	.	TRBJ1-6	CATSRVRNHSPLHF	TGTGCCACCAGTCGGGTCAGAAACCATTCACCCCTCCACTTT
TRBV27	.	TRBD1	TRBJ2-5	CASSLWDSQETQYF	TGTGCCAGCAGTCTATGGGACAGCCAGGAGACCCAGTACTTC